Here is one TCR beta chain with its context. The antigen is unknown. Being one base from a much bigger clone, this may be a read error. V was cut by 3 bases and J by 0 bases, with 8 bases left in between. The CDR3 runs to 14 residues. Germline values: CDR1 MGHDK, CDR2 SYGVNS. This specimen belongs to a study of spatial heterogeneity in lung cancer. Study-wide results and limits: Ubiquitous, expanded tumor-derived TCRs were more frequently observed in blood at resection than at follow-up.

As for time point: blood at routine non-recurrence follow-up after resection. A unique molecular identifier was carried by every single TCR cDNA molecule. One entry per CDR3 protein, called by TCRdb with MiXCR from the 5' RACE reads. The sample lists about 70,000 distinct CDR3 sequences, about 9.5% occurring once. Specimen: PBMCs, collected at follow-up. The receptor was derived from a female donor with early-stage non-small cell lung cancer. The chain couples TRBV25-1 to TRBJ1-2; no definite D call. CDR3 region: CASSDSGANYGYTF. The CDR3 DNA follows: TGTGCCAGCAGTGACAGCGGCGCTAACTATGGCTACACCTTC.